The 20 T cell receptor beta chains presented below share a single source sample, sequenced in a study of T-cell memory formation after mild COVID-19. TCRdb re-derived calls from the 5' RACE reads in MiXCR, one entry per CDR3 protein. This table has roughly 500,000 distinct CDR3 sequences, roughly 21% appearing once. The source material was PBMCs or a T cell subset sorted from them (not recorded which). These receptors originate from an adult woman who had mild COVID-19 (a few samples of this study predate the infection). Cell type and time point are not known.

This clonotype was recorded many times. The V call is TRBV29-1, the J call TRBJ2-3, with 7 bases fitting TRBD2. The CDR3 extends over 14 amino acids. Germline V gene sequence: CDR1 SQVTM, CDR2 ANQGSEA. Trimming cost V 7 bases and J 2 bases; bases outside gene matches: 9. CDR3 region: CSAPRSGTTDTQYF. The CDR3 nucleotides read TGCAGCGCGCCAAGAAGCGGGACCACAGATACGCAGTATTTT.

The chain carries TRBV5-1 and TRBJ2-1, with 9 bases lining up with TRBD2. The germline V gene encodes CDR1 SGHRS and CDR2 YFSETQ. Losses at the gene ends were 2 bases for V and 5 bases for J; bases not matched to a gene: 5. CDR3 length: 15 amino acids. CDR3 protein: CASSFGPSGNNEQFF. The DNA for the CDR3 is TGCGCCAGCAGCTTTGGGCCTAGCGGGAACAATGAGCAGTTCTTC.

This clonotype has only a few counts. The genes are TRBV7-3 and TRBJ2-3; TRBD2 might be the D (5 bases). Trimming pared 1 base from V and 3 bases from J, leaving 8 bases between. The germline V gene encodes CDR1 SGHTA and CDR2 FQGTGA. The CDR3 contains 14 residues. The CDR3 DNA follows: TGTGCCAGCAGCTTAAACCCGGGGACAGATACGCAGTATTTT. The encoded protein is CASSLNPGTDTQYF.

The sample holds a few counts of this clonotype. V is TRBV4-1 and J is TRBJ2-7; perhaps TRBD2 as D (6 bases). CDR1 is MGHRA, CDR2 YSYEKL, per germline. The V end was cut by 5 bases, the J end by 4 bases, with 18 bases between. The CDR3 contains 15 residues. DNA of the CDR3: TGCGCCAGCAGCGCCACCGGGACTGGGTTATACGAGCAGTACTTC. Translating it yields CASSATGTGLYEQYF.

The chain carries TRBV7-2 and TRBJ1-2, with 7 bases identical to TRBD1. Unmatched junction bases numbered 11, after V lost 1 base and J lost 6 bases. Germline loops: CDR1 SGHTA, CDR2 FQGNSA. The CDR3 covers 16 residues. CDR3 DNA: TGTGCCAGCAGCTTAGGGAGAACTCGGGACAGACATGGCTACACCTTC. Its protein product is CASSLGRTRDRHGYTF.

V gene TRBV19 combines with J gene TRBJ2-5; 11 bases align to TRBD2. Trimming at V came to 6 bases and at J to 4 bases, leaving 1 base not matched to a gene. This CDR3 is built from 13 residues. CDR1 LNHDA and CDR2 SQIVND come from the germline V gene (reference sequence). The CDR3 coding sequence is TGTGCCAGTAGGACTAGCGGGACAGAGACCCAGTACTTC. Translation: CASRTSGTETQYF. The full variable domain, completed using reference TRBV19 and TRBJ2-5, is DGGITQSPKYLFRKEGQNVTLSCEQNLNHDAMYWYRQDPGQGLRLIYYSQIVNDFQKGDIAEGYSVSREKKESFPLTVTSAQKNPTAFYLCASRTSGTETQYFGPGTRLLVL.

The genes are TRBV7-2 and TRBJ2-5; the D is unclear. CDR1 is SGHTA and CDR2 is FQGNSA in the germline V gene. The CDR3 spans 14 residues. V gave up 1 base and J gave up 4 bases, with 10 bases separating them. The CDR3 coding sequence is TGTGCCAGCAGCTTAGGGACCTGGTTAGAGACCCAGTACTTC. It codes for CASSLGTWLETQYF.

The sample holds many counts of this clonotype. The genes are TRBV4-1 and TRBJ2-3; D may be TRBD1 or TRBD2 (5 bases each). The germline CDR1 and CDR2 sequences are MGHRA and YSYEKL. The V gene lost 4 bases and the J gene lost 0 bases, with 14 bases spanning the gap. The CDR3 is 16 residues long. In DNA, the CDR3 is TGCGCCAGCAGCCTCGGGGCGGTTTCTAGCACAGATACGCAGTATTTT. The encoded protein is CASSLGAVSSTDTQYF.

The gene calls are TRBV4-3 and TRBJ2-3; 10 bases align to TRBD1. There are 16 residues in the CDR3. Germline V CDR1 and CDR2: LGHNA, YSLEER. With V trimmed by 6 bases and J by 4 bases, 10 bases remained unmatched. DNA for the CDR3: TGCGCCAGCAGAGAAAGATGGGGGACAGGGGCAGATACGCAGTATTTT. This encodes CASRERWGTGADTQYF.

The V and J genes are TRBV11-3 and TRBJ2-2, with 8 bases matching TRBD1. This CDR3 is built from 16 residues. Germline V CDR1 and CDR2: SGHNT, YENEEA. The ends lost 4 bases at V and 5 bases at J; junction bases unmatched: 9. CDR3 coding DNA: TGTGCCAGCAGCTATTCCAGGGGGCTCCGGACCGGGGAGCTGTTTTTT. Translating gives CASSYSRGLRTGELFF. Combining the CDR3 with reference TRBV11-3 and TRBJ2-2 gives the whole variable domain EAGVVQSPRYKIIEKKQPVAFWCNPISGHNTLYWYLQNLGQGPELLIRYENEEAVDDSQLPKDRFSAERLKGVDSTLKIQPAELGDSAVYLCASSYSRGLRTGELFFGEGSRLTVL.

This clonotype turned up a few times. The genes are TRBV2 and TRBJ1-1, with TRBD1 matching 7 bases. Germline V gives CDR1 SNHLY, CDR2 FYNNEI. This CDR3 comprises 14 residues. Trimming cost V 8 bases and J 1 base; bases outside gene matches: 7. The CDR3 sequence: CASERQGSNTEAFF. For the CDR3, the DNA is TGTGCCAGCGAAAGACAGGGATCGAACACTGAAGCTTTCTTT.

V usage is TRBV5-1 and J usage is TRBJ2-5; possibly TRBD2 for D (5 bases). Trimming cost V 5 bases and J 5 bases, with 19 bases left between them. Germline V CDR1 and CDR2: SGHRS, YFSETQ. This CDR3 region has 15 residues. The CDR3 DNA sequence: TGCGCCAGCAGAGAAACTAGTCTGGGCCAGGAGACCCAGTACTTC. This gives the protein CASRETSLGQETQYF.

Ten or more counts support this clonotype. The chain recombines TRBV4-2 with TRBJ2-7, with 8 positions matching TRBD1. The CDR3 has 15 residues. With V trimmed by 0 bases and J by 2 bases, 3 bases remained unmatched. The germline CDR1 and CDR2 sequences are LGHNA and YNFKEQ. CDR3 nucleotide sequence: TGTGCCAGCAGCCAAGAAGCCAGGGGGCCCTACGAGCAGTACTTC. Protein: CASSQEARGPYEQYF.

This clonotype has more than one count but fewer than ten. The chain employs TRBV18 and TRBJ1-1, with D perhaps matching TRBD1 (6 bases). The CDR3 covers 17 residues. Trimming left V 6 bases short and J 1 base short, with 21 bases between. The germline V gene encodes CDR1 KGHSH and CDR2 LQKENI. CDR3 region: CASSPISNREPNTEAFF. In DNA form, the CDR3 reads TGTGCCAGCTCCCCAATATCCAACAGGGAACCGAACACTGAAGCTTTCTTT.

This clonotype has a count of ten or more. The rearrangement joins TRBV4-1 to TRBJ2-4; unclear D gene. V lost 0 bases and J 0 bases, leaving 15 bases between the germline ends. From germline, CDR1 is MGHRA and CDR2 YSYEKL. The CDR3 has 18 amino acids. The CDR3: CASSQDGRQSVAKNIQYF. Written as DNA, the CDR3 is TGCGCCAGCAGCCAAGATGGTCGGCAGAGCGTAGCCAAAAACATTCAGTACTTC.

The DNA for the CDR3 is TGTGCCAGCACCCAGGGAGGGGGATATAATTCACCCCTCCACTTT. Encoded protein: CASTQGGGYNSPLHF. The rearrangement uses TRBV3-1 and TRBJ1-6; tentative D call: TRBD1 (6 bases). Between the trimmed V and J ends, which lost 7 bases and 4 bases, there was a span of 14 bases. Germline values: CDR1 LGHDT, CDR2 YNNKEL (reference sequence). This CDR3 region has 15 residues.

This chain joins TRBV5-1 and TRBJ1-3; the D gene is possibly TRBD1 (5 bases). Germline-derived CDR1 and CDR2 are SGHRS and YFSETQ. Trimming pared 2 bases from V and 0 bases from J, leaving 9 bases between. This CDR3 comprises 15 residues. CDR3 protein: CASSFGASSGNTIYF. CDR3 nucleotides: TGCGCCAGCAGCTTTGGGGCGAGCTCTGGAAACACCATATATTTT.

This clonotype was seen many times. The genes are TRBV7-6 and TRBJ2-1; D unresolved. The CDR3 has 16 residues. The germline V gene encodes CDR1 SGHVS and CDR2 FNYEAQ. V lost 2 bases and J lost 0, with 11 bases in between. CDR3 sequence reads: CASSLQSPSSYNEQFF. CDR3 DNA: TGTGCCAGCAGCTTACAGTCCCCGAGCTCCTACAATGAGCAGTTCTTC.

This clonotype was recorded a few times. This rearrangement joins TRBV5-6 to TRBJ2-3; D is unclear. The CDR3 covers 12 residues. Per germline, CDR1 SGHDT and CDR2 YYEEEE. Trimming took 3 bases from V and 5 from J, leaving 7 bases between them. Here the CDR3 reads CASSWGQDTQYF. CDR3 sequence (DNA): TGTGCCAGCAGCTGGGGTCAAGATACGCAGTATTTT.

This clonotype was seen a handful of times. This sequence joins TRBV7-2 and TRBJ2-7, with 10 bases lining up with TRBD2. This CDR3 contains 18 residues. The V segment lost 1 base and the J segment 0 bases; nucleotides outside the gene matches: 9. The germline V gene encodes CDR1 SGHTA and CDR2 FQGNSA. Written as DNA, the CDR3 is TGTGCCAGCAGCTTAGTCCCAGCGGGAGGGGGAGGCTCCTACGAGCAGTACTTC. Residues: CASSLVPAGGGGSYEQYF.